This T cell receptor beta chain was captured in a study of early T cells in non-severe SARS-CoV-2 infection. Study summary: Whole-blood bulk RNA, unsorted, was sequenced, and chains were unpaired.

Individual cDNA molecules received unique molecular identifiers. MiXCR, run by TCRdb on the 5' RACE reads, gives a single entry per CDR3 protein. The sample records some 64,000 distinct CDR3 sequences, around 19% being singletons. This clonotype was seen a handful of times. The receptor was derived from an adult who was a healthcare worker with PCR-confirmed SARS-CoV-2 infection or an uninfected control (not recorded which). The sample in question was whole blood, obtained at baseline.

CDR3 region: CASSLGGSLEQYF. CDR3 in DNA: TGTGCCAGCAGCTTAGGAGGTAGCCTCGAGCAGTACTTC. This rearrangement joins TRBV7-2 to TRBJ2-7; D is unclear. Germline CDR1 and CDR2: SGHTA and FQGNSA. The V gene lost 1 base and the J gene lost 6 bases, with 10 bases spanning the gap. The CDR3 has 13 amino acids.